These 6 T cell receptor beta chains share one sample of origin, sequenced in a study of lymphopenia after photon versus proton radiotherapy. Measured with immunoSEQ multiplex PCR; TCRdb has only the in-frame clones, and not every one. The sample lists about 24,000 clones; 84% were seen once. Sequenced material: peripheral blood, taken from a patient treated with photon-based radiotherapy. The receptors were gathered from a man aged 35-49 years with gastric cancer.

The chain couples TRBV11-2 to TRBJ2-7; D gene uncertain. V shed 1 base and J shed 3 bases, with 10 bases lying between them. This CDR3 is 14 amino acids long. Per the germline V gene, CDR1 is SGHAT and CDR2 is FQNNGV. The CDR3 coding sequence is TGTGCCAGCAGCTTAGTCCGGAATTACTACGAGCAGTACTTC. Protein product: CASSLVRNYYEQYF.

The CDR3 DNA follows: TGTGCCAGCAGTCAAACTAACTATGGCTACACCTTC. Its translation: CASSQTNYGYTF. The rearrangement joins TRBV2 to TRBJ1-2, with D uncertain. The V end lost 5 bases, the J end lost 0 bases, and 4 bases lay between the germline ends. Germline lookup yields CDR1 SNHLY and CDR2 FYNNEI. The CDR3 consists of 12 residues.

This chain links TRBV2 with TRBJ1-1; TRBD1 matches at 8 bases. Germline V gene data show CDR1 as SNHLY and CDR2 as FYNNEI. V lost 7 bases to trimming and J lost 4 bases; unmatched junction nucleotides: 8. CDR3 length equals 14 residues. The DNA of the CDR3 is TGTGCCAGCATCGGGCAGGGGGCGGGCACTGAAGCTTTCTTT. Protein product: CASIGQGAGTEAFF.

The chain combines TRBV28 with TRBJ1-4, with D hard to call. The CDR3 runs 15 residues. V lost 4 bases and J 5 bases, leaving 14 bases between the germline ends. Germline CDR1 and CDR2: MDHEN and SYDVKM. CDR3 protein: CASSSAVAANEKLFF. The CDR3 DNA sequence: TGTGCCAGCAGTTCGGCGGTGGCAGCGAATGAAAAACTGTTTTTT. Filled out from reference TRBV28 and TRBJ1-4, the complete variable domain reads DVKVTQSSRYLVKRTGEKVFLECVQDMDHENMFWYRQDPGLGLRLIYFSYDVKMKEKGDIPEGYSVSREKKERFSLILESASTNQTSMYLCASSSAVAANEKLFFGSGTQLSVL.

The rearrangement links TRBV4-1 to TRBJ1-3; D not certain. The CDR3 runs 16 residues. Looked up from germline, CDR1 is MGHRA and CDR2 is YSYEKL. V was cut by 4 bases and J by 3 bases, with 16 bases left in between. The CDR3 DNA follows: TGCGCCAGCAGCCCCCTGACCGGGCGTGGTGGAAACACCATATATTTT. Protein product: CASSPLTGRGGNTIYF.

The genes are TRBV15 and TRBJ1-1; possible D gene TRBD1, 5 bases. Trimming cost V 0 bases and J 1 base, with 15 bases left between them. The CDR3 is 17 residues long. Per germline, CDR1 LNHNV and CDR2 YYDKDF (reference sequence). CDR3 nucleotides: TGTGCCACCAGCAGAGACGGCCTGGGTCAGGGGAACACTGAAGCTTTCTTT. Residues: CATSRDGLGQGNTEAFF.